This T cell receptor (beta chain) emerged from a study of early T cells in non-severe SARS-CoV-2 infection. Study-wide context: Sequencing of bulk RNA from unsorted whole blood was done, without chain pairing. Study outcomes and limitations: VDJdb-based matching was biased toward anti-spike CD8 responses and missed private and CD4 specificities.

The CDR3 covers 14 residues. V was cut by 2 bases and J by 5 bases, with 14 bases left in between. Germline CDR1 reads SGHKS; CDR2 reads YYEKEE (reference sequence). TCRdb reprocessed the 5' RACE reads via MiXCR and lists one record per CDR3 protein. Of 65,000 to 95,000 distinct CDR3 sequences in the sample, 5% are singletons; the top ten hold under 7.5%. This clonotype was detected ten times or more. Its antigen is as yet unknown. The material sequenced was whole blood, taken at baseline. V is TRBV5-5 and J is TRBJ2-7; possibly TRBD1 for D (5 bases). The receptor comes from an adult who was a healthcare worker with PCR-confirmed SARS-CoV-2 infection or an uninfected control (not recorded which). The CDR3 region is CASSFGPGPDEQYF. The CDR3 nucleotides are TGTGCCAGCAGCTTTGGTCCAGGGCCAGACGAGCAGTACTTC.